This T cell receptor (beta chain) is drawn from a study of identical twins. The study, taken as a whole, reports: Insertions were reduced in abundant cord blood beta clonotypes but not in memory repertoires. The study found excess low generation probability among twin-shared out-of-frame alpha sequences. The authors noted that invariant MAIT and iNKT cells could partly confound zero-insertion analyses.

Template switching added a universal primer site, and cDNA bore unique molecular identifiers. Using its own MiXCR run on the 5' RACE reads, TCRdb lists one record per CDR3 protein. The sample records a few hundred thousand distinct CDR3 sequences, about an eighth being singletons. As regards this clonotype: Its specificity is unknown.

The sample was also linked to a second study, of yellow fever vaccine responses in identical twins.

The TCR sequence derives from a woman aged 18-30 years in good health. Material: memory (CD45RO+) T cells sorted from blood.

CDR3 sequence (DNA): TGTGCCTCGGGACTAGCGGGCCAAGAGACCCAGTACTTC. The encoded protein is CASGLAGQETQYF. The chain couples TRBV28 to TRBJ2-5; 12 bases align to TRBD2. The germline V gene encodes CDR1 MDHEN and CDR2 SYDVKM. The ends lost 11 bases at V and 1 base at J; junction bases unmatched: 2. The CDR3 covers 13 residues. Full variable domain (rest looked up from reference TRBV28 and TRBJ2-5): DVKVTQSSRYLVKRTGEKVFLECVQDMDHENMFWYRQDPGLGLRLIYFSYDVKMKEKGDIPEGYSVSREKKERFSLILESASTNQTSMYLCASGLAGQETQYFGPGTRLLVL.